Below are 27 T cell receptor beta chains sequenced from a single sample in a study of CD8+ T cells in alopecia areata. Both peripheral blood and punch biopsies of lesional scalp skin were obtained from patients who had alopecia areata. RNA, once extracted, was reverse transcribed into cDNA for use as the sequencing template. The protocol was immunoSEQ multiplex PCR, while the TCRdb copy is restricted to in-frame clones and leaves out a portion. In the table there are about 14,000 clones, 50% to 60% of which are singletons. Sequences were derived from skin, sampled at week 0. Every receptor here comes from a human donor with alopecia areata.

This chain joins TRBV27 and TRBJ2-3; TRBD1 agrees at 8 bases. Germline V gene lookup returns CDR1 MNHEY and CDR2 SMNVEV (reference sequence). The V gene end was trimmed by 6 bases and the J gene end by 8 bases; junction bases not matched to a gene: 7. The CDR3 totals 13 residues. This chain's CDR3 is CASRDRQGSTQYF. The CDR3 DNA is TGTGCCAGCAGAGACCGACAGGGGAGTACGCAGTATTTT.

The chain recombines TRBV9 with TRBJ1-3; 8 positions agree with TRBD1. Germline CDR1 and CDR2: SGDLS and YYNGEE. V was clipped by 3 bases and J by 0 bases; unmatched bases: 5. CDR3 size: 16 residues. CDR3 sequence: CASSAVQGASGNTIYF. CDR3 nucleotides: TGTGCCAGCAGCGCCGTTCAGGGGGCCTCTGGAAACACCATATATTTT.

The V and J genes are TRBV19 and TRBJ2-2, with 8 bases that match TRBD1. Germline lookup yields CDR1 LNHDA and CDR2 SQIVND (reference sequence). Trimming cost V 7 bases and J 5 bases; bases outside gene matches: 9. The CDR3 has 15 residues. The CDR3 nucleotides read TGTGCCAGTAACGATCGGACAGGGTGGACCGGGGAGCTGTTTTTT. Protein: CASNDRTGWTGELFF.

Here the CDR3 reads CASSISRGHNYGYTF. The CDR3 nucleotides read TGTGCCAGTAGTATTTCGCGGGGACACAACTATGGCTACACCTTC. The gene calls are TRBV19 and TRBJ1-2; possible D gene TRBD1, 6 bases. The CDR3 consists of 15 residues. Deletions cut 3 bases from V and 2 bases from J, with 13 bases between. Germline V lookup: CDR1 LNHDA, CDR2 SQIVND (reference sequence).

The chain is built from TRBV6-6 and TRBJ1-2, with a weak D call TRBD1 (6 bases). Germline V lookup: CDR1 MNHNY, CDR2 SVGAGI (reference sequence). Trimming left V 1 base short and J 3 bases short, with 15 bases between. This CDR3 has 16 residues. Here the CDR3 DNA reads TGTGCCAGCAGTTACTTGCGGGGGGCGTTTTACTATGGCTACACCTTC. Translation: CASSYLRGAFYYGYTF.

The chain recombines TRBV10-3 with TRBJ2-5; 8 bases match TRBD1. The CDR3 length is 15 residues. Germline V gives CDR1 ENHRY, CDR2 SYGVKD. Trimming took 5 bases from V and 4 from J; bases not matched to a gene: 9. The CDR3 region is CAISSPQGAGETQYF. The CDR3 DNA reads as TGTGCCATCAGTTCCCCCCAGGGGGCGGGAGAGACCCAGTACTTC.

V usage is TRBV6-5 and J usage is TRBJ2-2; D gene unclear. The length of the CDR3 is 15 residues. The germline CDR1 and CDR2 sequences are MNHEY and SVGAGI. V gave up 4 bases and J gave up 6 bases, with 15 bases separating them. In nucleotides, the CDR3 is TGTGCCAGCAGTTCCGGGTCCCCGAAGGCCGGGGAGCTGTTTTTT. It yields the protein CASSSGSPKAGELFF.

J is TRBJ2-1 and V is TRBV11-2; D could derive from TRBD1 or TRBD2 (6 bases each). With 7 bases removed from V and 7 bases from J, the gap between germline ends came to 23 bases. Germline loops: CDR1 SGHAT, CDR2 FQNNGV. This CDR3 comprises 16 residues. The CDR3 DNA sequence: TGTGCCAGCAACCTACTAGGGGGGCGGTGGGGAAATGAGCAGTTCTTC. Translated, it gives CASNLLGGRWGNEQFF.

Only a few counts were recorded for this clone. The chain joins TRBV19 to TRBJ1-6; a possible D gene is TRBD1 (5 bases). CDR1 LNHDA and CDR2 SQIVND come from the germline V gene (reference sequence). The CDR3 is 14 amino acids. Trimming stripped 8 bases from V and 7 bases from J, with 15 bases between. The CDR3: CASGPRAGNSPLHF. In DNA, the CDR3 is TGTGCCAGTGGGCCCCGTGCAGGGAATTCACCCCTCCACTTT.

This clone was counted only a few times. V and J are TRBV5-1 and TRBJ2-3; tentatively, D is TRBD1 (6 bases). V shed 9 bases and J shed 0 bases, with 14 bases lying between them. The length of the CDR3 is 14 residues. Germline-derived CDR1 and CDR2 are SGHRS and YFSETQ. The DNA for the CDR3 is TGCGCCACCGGGATGACAGGCAGCACAGATACGCAGTATTTT. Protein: CATGMTGSTDTQYF.

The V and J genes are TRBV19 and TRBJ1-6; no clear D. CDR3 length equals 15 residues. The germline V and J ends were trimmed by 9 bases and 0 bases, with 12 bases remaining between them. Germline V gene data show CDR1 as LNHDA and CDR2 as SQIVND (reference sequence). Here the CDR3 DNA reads TGTGCCAGAGGCTCGCGGAGCTCCTATAATTCACCCCTCCACTTT. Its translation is CARGSRSSYNSPLHF.

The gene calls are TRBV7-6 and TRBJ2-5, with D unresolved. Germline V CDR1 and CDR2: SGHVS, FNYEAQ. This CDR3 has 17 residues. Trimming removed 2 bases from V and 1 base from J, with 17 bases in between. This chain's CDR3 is CASSLLRFGRSQETQYF. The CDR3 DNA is TGTGCCAGCAGCTTACTAAGGTTCGGGCGCAGCCAAGAGACCCAGTACTTC.

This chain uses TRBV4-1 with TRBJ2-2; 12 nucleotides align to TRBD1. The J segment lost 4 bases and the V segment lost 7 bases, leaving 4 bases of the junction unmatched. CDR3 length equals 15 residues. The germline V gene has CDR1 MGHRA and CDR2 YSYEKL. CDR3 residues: CASMGTGGPTGELFF. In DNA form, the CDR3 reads TGCGCCAGCATGGGGACAGGGGGCCCCACCGGGGAGCTGTTTTTT.

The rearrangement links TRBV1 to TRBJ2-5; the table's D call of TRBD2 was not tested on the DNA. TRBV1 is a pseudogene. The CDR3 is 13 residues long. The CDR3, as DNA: TGCACCAGCAGCCAACCTAGCGGTGAGACCCAGTACTTC. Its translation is CTSSQPSGETQYF.

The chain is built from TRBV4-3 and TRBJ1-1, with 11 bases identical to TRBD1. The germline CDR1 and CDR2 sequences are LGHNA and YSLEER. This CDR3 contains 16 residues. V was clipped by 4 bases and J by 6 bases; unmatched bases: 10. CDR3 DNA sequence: TGCGCCAGCAGCCGGAATACCGGGACAGGGGGGGCTGAAGCTTTCTTT. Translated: CASSRNTGTGGAEAFF.

The CDR3 here is CASSLGGGLTEAFF. The CDR3 region has the DNA TGCGCCAGCAGCTTGGGGGGCGGGCTCACTGAAGCTTTCTTT. V gene TRBV5-1 combines with J gene TRBJ1-1, with TRBD1 as a possible D gene (5 bases). The germline CDR1 and CDR2 sequences are SGHRS and YFSETQ. Trimming stripped 0 bases from V and 4 bases from J, with 10 bases between. This CDR3 is built from 14 residues.

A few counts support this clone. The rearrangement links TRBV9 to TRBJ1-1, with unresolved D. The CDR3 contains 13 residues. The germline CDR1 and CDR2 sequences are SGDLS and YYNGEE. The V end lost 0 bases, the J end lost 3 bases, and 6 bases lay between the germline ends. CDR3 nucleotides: TGTGCCAGCAGCGTAGAACAGTACACTGAAGCTTTCTTT. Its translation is CASSVEQYTEAFF.

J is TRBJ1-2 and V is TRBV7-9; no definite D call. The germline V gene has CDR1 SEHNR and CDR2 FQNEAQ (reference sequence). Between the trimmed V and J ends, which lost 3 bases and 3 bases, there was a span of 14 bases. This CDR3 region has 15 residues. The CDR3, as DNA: TGTGCCAGCAGCTTTGGGAGTCTGAGGGACTATGGCTACACCTTC. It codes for CASSFGSLRDYGYTF.

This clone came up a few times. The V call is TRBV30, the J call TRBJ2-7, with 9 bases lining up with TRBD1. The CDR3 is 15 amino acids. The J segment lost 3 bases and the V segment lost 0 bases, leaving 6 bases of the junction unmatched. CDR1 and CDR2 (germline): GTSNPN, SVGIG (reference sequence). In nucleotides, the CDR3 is TGTGCCTGGAGTGTATATAGACAGGGGGGCTACGAGCAGTACTTC. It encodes CAWSVYRQGGYEQYF.

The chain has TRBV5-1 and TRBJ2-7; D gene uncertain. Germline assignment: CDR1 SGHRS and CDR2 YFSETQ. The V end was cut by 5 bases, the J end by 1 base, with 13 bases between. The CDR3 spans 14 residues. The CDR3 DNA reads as TGCGCCAGCAGGGTGAGTGTCGAGTCCTACGAGCAGTACTTC. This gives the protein CASRVSVESYEQYF.

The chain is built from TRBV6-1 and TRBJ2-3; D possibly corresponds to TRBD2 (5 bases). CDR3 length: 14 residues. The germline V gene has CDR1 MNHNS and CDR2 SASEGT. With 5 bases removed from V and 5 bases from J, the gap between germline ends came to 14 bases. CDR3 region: CASSLRGLRDTQYF. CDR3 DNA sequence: TGTGCCAGCAGTTTACGTGGACTTAGAGATACGCAGTATTTT.

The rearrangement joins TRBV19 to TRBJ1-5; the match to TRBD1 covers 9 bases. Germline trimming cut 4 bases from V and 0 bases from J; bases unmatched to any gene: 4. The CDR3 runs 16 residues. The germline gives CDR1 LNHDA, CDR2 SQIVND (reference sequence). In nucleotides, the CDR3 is TGTGCCAGTAGTACTTTGACAGGGGGTAGCAATCAGCCCCAGCATTTT. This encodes CASSTLTGGSNQPQHF.

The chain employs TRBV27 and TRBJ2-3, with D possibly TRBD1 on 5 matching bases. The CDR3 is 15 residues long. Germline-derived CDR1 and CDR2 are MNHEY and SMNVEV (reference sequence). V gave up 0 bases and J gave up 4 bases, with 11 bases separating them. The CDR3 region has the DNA TGTGCCAGCAGTTTATCAGCAGGGATGGCAGATACGCAGTATTTT. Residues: CASSLSAGMADTQYF.

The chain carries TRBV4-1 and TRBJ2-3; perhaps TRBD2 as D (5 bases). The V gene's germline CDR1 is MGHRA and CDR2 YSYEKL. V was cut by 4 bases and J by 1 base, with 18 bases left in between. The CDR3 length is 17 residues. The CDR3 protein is CASSRFPGEGGTDTQYF. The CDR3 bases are TGCGCCAGCAGCCGATTTCCCGGGGAAGGAGGCACAGATACGCAGTATTTT.

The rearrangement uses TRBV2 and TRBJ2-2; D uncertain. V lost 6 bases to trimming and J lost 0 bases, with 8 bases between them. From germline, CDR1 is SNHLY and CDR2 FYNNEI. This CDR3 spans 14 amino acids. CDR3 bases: TGTGCCAGCAGGGACGGAGCGAACACCGGGGAGCTGTTTTTT. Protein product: CASRDGANTGELFF.

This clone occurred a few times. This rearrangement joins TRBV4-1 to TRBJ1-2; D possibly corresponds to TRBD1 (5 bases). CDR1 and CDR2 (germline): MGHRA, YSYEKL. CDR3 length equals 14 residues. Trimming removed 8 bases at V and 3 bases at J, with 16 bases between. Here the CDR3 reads CASAPGWGDYGYTF. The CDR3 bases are TGCGCCAGCGCGCCGGGATGGGGGGACTATGGCTACACCTTC.

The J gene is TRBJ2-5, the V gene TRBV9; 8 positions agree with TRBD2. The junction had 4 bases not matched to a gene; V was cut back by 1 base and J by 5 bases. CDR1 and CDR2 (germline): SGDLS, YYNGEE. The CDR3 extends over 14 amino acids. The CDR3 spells CASSVLAGWETQYF. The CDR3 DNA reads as TGTGCCAGCAGCGTATTAGCGGGGTGGGAGACCCAGTACTTC.